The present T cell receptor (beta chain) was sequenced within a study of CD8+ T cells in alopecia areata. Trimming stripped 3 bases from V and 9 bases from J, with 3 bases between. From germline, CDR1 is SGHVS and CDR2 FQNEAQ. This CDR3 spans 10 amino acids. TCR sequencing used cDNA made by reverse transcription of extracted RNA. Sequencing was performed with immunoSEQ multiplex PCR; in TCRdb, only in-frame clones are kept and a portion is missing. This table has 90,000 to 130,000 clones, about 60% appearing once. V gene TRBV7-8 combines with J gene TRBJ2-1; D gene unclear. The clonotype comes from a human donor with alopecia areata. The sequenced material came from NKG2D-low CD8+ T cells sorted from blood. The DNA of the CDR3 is TGTGCCAGCAGCTTCGGTGAGCAGTTCTTC. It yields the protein CASSFGEQFF. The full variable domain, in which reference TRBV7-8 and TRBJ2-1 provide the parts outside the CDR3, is GAGVSQSPRYKVAKRGQDVALRCDPISGHVSLFWYQQALGQGPEFLTYFQNEAQLDKSGLPSDRFFAERPEGSVSTLKIQRTQQEDSAVYLCASSFGEQFFGPGTRLTVL.